This is a list of T cell receptor beta chains from one sample in a study of CD8+ T cells in alopecia areata. Data came from immunoSEQ multiplex PCR; TCRdb stores just in-frame clones and leaves some out. The repertoire includes 110,000 or so clones, around 58% of them detected once, and nearly 30% sits in the top ten. Source: CD8+ T cells sorted from blood, taken at week 4, from a patient treated with tofacitinib. Receptors originate from a human donor with alopecia areata. CDR3s include the opening cysteine and the closing phenylalanine or tryptophan. Each record gives: D gene, clone size, J gene, V gene, CDR3 DNA, CDR3 protein. The D gene is left open where the match is weak. Not all rows give a size; the values are once, few, many and, for expanded clones, a class.

D: TRBD2
size: NA
J: TRBJ2-7
V: TRBV6-5
DNA: TGTGCCAGCAGTTACTCGACTAGCGGGGGGTACGAGCAGTACTTC
CDR3: CASSYSTSGGYEQYF

D: NA
size: NA
J: TRBJ1-1
V: TRBV21-1
DNA: TGTGCCAGCAGCCTTCGCGCCAGGGGGCTGAACACTGAAGCTTTCTTT
CDR3: CASSLRARGLNTEAFF

D: TRBD2
size: few
J: TRBJ2-7
V: TRBV7-2
DNA: TGTGCCAGCAGCTTAGCCGGACTAGTGTCCTACGAGCAGTACTTC
CDR3: CASSLAGLVSYEQYF

D: TRBD2
size: NA
J: TRBJ2-5
V: TRBV29-1
DNA: TGCAGCGTCCGGGGGGGTACCCAGTACTTC
CDR3: CSVRGGTQYF

D: NA
size: once
J: TRBJ1-5
V: TRBV7-9
DNA: TGTGCCAGCAGCTTAGGCAGGGAACATCAGCCCCAGCATTTT
CDR3: CASSLGREHQPQHF

D: TRBD1
size: NA
J: TRBJ2-7
V: TRBV5-1
DNA: TGCGCCAGCAGCTTGGGGGACAGGGCTACCTACGAGCAGTACTTC
CDR3: CASSLGDRATYEQYF

D: NA
size: NA
J: TRBJ2-1
V: TRBV29-1
DNA: TGCAGCGTTGAGTGGGCCAAGGAGGGAGAGAACAATGAGCAGTTCTTC
CDR3: CSVEWAKEGENNEQFF

D: NA
size: NA
J: TRBJ2-7
V: TRBV11-2
DNA: TGTGCCAGCAGCCTCGGCCCCGTGGGGTCCGAGCAGTACTTC
CDR3: CASSLGPVGSEQYF

D: NA
size: few
J: TRBJ1-6
V: TRBV5-6
DNA: TGTGCCAGCAGCTCGGACGGAGATTCACCCCTCCACTTT
CDR3: CASSSDGDSPLHF

D: NA
size: NA
J: TRBJ1-5
V: TRBV4-1
DNA: TGCGCCAGCAGCCGGGGCAGTCAGCCCCAGCATTTT
CDR3: CASSRGSQPQHF

D: TRBD1
size: NA
J: TRBJ1-2
V: TRBV9
DNA: TGTGCCAGCAGCGTGATCGGGACAGGGGTCGGCTACACCTTC
CDR3: CASSVIGTGVGYTF

D: NA
size: few
J: TRBJ1-4
V: TRBV27
DNA: TGTGCCAGTAGTACCTGGGCAAATGAAAAACTGTTTTTT
CDR3: CASSTWANEKLFF

D: TRBD1
size: NA
J: TRBJ1-2
V: TRBV27
DNA: TGTGCCAGCAGTTTAGTGGGACAGGGGGCTTCTGGCTACACCTTC
CDR3: CASSLVGQGASGYTF